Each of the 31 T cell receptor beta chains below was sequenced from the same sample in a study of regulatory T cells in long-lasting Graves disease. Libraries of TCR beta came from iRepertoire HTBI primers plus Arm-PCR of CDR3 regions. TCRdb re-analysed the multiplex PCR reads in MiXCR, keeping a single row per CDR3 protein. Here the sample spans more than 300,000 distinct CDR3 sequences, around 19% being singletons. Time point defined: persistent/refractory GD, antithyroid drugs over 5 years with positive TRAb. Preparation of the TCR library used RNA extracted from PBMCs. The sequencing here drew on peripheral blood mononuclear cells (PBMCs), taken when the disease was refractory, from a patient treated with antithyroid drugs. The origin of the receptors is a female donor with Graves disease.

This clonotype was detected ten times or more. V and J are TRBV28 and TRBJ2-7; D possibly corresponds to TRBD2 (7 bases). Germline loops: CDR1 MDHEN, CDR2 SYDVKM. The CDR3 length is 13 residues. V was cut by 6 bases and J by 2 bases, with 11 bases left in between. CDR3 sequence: CASRSGGAYEQYF. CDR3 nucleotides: TGTGCCAGCAGGTCGGGGGGCGCCTACGAGCAGTACTTC. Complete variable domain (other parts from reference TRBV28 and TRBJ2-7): DVKVTQSSRYLVKRTGEKVFLECVQDMDHENMFWYRQDPGLGLRLIYFSYDVKMKEKGDIPEGYSVSREKKERFSLILESASTNQTSMYLCASRSGGAYEQYFGPGTRLTVT.

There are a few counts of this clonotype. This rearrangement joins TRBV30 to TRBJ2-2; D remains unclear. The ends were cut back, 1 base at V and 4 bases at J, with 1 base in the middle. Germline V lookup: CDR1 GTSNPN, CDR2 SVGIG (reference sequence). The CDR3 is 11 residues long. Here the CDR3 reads CAWSATGELFF. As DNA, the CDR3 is TGTGCCTGGAGTGCCACCGGGGAGCTGTTTTTT. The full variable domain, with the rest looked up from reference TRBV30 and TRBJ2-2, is SQTIHQWPATLVQPVGSPLSLECTVEGTSNPNLYWYRQAAGRGLQLLFYSVGIGQISSEVPQNLSASRPQDRQFILSSKKLLLSDSGFYLCAWSATGELFFGEGSRLTVL.

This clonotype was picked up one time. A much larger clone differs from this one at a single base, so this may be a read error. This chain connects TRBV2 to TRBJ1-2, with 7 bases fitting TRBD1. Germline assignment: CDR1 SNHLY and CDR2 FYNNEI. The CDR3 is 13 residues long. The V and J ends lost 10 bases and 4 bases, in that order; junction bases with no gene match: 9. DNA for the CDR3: TGTGCCATTGAGGGGGCCATCGCCTATGGCTACACCTTC. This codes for CAIEGAIAYGYTF.

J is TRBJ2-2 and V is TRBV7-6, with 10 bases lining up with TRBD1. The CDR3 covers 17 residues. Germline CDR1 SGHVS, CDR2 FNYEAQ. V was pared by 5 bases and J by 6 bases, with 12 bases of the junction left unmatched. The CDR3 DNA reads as TGTGCCAGCAGCAATCGGAGGACAGGGGGAAAGGCCGGGGAGCTGTTTTTT. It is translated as CASSNRRTGGKAGELFF.

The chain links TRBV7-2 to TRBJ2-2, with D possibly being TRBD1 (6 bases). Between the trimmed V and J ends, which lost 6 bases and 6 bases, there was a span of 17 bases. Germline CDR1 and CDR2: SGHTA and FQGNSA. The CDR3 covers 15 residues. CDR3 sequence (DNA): TGTGCCAGCAGTTCAGGACCAGGGGATCCCGGGGAGCTGTTTTTT. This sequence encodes CASSSGPGDPGELFF.

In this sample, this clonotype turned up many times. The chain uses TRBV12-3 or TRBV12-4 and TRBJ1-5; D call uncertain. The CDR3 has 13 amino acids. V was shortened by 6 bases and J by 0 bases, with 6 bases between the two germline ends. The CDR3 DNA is TGTGCCAGCAGCCCTAATAGCAATCAGCCCCAGCATTTT. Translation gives CASSPNSNQPQHF.

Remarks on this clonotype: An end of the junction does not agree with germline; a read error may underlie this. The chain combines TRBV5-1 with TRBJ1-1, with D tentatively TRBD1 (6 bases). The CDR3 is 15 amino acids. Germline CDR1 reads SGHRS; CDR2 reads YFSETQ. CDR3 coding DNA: TGCGCCAGCAGCTTGAGATCTACAGGGAACACTGAAGCTTCCTTT. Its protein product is CASSLRSTGNTEASF.

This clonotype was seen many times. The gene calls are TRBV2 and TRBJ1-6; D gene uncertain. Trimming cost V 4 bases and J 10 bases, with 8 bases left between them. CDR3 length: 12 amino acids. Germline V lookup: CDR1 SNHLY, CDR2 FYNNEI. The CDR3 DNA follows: TGTGCCAGCAGTGTCTCGGGGTCACCCCTCCACTTT. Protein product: CASSVSGSPLHF.

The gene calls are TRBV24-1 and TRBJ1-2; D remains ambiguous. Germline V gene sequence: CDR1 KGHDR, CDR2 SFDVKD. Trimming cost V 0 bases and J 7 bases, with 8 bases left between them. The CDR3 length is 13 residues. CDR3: CATSDLSFGGYTF. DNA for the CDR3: TGTGCCACCAGTGATTTGAGTTTCGGTGGCTACACCTTC.

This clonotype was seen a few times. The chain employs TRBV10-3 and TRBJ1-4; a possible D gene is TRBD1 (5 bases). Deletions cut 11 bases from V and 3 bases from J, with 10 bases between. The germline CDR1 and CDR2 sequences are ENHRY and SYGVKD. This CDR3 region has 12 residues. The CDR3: CAAGTSNEKLFF. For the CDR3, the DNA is TGTGCCGCCGGGACCTCTAATGAAAAACTGTTTTTT.

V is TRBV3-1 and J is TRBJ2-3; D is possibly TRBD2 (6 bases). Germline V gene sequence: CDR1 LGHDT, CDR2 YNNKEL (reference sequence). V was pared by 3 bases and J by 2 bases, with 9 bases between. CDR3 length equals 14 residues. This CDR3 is CASSHGGLTDTQYF. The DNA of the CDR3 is TGTGCCAGCAGCCATGGAGGGCTCACAGATACGCAGTATTTT.

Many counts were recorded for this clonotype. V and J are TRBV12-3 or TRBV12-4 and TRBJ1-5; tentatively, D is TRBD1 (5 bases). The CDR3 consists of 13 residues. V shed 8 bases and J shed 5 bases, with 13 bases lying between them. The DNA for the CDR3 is TGTGCCAGCGGGGCAGGGATCTATCAGCCCCAGCATTTT. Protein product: CASGAGIYQPQHF.

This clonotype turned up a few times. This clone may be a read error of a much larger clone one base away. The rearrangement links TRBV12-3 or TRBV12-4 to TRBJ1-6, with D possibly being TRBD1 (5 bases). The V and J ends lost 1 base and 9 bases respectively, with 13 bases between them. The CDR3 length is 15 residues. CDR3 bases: TGTGCCAGCAGTTTAGGTGAGGGGCCGGGTTCACCCCTCCACTTT. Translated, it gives CASSLGEGPGSPLHF.

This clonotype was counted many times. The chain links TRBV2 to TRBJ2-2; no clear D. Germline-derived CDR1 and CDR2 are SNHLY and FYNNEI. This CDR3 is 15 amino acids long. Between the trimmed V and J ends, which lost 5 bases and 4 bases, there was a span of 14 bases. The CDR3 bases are TGTGCCAGCAGTTGGGCCGCGTCCACCACCGGGGAGCTGTTTTTT. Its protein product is CASSWAASTTGELFF. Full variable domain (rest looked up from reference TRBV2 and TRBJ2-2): EPEVTQTPSHQVTQMGQEVILRCVPISNHLYFYWYRQILGQKVEFLVSFYNNEISEKSEIFDDQFSVERPDGSNFTLKIRSTKLEDSAMYFCASSWAASTTGELFFGEGSRLTVL.

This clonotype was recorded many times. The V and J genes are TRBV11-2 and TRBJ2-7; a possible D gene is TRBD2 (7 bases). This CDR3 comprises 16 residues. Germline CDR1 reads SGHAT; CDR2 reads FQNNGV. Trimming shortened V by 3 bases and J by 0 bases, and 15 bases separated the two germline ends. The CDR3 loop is CASSFLGGASSYEQYF. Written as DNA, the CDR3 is TGTGCCAGCAGCTTTTTGGGGGGGGCCTCCTCCTACGAGCAGTACTTC.

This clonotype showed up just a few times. DNA of the CDR3: TGTGCCAGCAGCCCTAACCGACAGGAAGAGACCCAGTACTTC. Translating it yields CASSPNRQEETQYF. V gene TRBV7-9 combines with J gene TRBJ2-5; a possible D gene is TRBD1 (6 bases). CDR3 length: 14 residues. Between the trimmed V and J ends, which lost 5 bases and 3 bases, there was a span of 13 bases. The V gene's germline CDR1 is SEHNR and CDR2 FQNEAQ (reference sequence).

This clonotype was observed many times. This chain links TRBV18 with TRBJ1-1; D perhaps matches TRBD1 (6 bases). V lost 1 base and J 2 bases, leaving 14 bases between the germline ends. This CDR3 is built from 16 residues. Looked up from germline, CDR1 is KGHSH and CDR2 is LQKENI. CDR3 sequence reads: CASSPRVGGQNTEAFF. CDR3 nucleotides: TGTGCCAGCTCACCACGAGTTGGGGGACAAAACACTGAAGCTTTCTTT. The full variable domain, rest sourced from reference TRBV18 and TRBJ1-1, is NAGVMQNPRHLVRRRGQEARLRCSPMKGHSHVYWYRQLPEEGLKFMVYLQKENIIDESGMPKERFSAEFPKEGPSILRIQQVVRGDSAAYFCASSPRVGGQNTEAFFGQGTRLTVV.

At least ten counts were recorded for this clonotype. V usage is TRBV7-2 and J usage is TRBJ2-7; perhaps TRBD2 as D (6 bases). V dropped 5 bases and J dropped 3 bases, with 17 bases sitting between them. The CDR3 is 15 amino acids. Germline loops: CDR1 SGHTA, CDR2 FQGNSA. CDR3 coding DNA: TGTGCCAGCAGCCCCGGTAGAGGGCGGGGCTACGAGCAGTACTTC. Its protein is CASSPGRGRGYEQYF.

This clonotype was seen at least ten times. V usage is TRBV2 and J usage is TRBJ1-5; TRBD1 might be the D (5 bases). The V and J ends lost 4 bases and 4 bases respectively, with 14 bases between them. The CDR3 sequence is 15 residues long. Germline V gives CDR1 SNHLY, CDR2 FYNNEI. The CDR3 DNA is TGTGCCAGCAGTGCCCGCGTCGGGGGGAATCAGCCCCAGCATTTT. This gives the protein CASSARVGGNQPQHF. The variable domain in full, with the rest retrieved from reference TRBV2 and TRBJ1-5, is EPEVTQTPSHQVTQMGQEVILRCVPISNHLYFYWYRQILGQKVEFLVSFYNNEISEKSEIFDDQFSVERPDGSNFTLKIRSTKLEDSAMYFCASSARVGGNQPQHFGDGTRLSIL.

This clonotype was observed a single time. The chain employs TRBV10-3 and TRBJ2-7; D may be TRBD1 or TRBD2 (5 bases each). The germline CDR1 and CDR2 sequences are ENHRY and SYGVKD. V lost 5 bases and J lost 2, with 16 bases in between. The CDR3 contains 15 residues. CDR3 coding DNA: TGTGCCATCAGTCCCTCCAGAGGGGACCCCTACGAGCAGTACTTC. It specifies CAISPSRGDPYEQYF.

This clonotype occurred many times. The DNA of the CDR3 is TGTGCCAGCAGTCACCCTTCAGGCCATTCACCCCTCCACTTT. Protein: CASSHPSGHSPLHF. V gene TRBV3-1 combines with J gene TRBJ1-6; D not certain. The germline gives CDR1 LGHDT, CDR2 YNNKEL (reference sequence). The CDR3 has 14 residues. Trimming removed 6 bases from V and 8 bases from J, with 14 bases in between.

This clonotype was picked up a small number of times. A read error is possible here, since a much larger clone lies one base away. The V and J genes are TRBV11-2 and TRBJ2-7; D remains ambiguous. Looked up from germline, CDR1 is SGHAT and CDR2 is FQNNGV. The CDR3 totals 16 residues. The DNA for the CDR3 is TGTGCCAGCAGCTTATTAGAAGGTAGCTTACCCTACGGGCAGTACTTC. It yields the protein CASSLLEGSLPYGQYF.

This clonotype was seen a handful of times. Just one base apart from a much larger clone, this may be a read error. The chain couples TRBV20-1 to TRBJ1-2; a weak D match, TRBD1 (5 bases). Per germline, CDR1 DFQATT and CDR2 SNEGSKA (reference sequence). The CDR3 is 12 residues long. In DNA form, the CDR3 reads TGCAGTGCACTAGGGGAGGCCTATGACTACACCTTC. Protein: CSALGEAYDYTF.

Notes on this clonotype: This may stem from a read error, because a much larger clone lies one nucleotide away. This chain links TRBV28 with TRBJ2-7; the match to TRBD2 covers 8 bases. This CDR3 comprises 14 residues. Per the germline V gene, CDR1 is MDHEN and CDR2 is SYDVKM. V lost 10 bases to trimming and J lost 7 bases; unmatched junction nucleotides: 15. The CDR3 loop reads CANRTGLVFGEQYF. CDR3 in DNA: TGTGCCAACAGGACGGGACTAGTTTTCGGTGAGCAGTACTTC.

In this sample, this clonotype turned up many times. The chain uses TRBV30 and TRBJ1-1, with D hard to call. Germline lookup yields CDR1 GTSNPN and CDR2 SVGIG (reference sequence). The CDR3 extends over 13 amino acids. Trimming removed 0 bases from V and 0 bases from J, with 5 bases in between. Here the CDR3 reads CAWSVMMNTEAFF. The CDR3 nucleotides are TGTGCCTGGAGTGTTATGATGAACACTGAAGCTTTCTTT.

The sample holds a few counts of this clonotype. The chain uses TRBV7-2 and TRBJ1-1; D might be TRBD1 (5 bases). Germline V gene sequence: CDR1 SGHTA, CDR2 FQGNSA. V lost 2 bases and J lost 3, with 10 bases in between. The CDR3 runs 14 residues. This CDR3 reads CASSLTDRYTEAFF. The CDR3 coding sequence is TGTGCCAGCAGCTTAACCGACAGATACACTGAAGCTTTCTTT. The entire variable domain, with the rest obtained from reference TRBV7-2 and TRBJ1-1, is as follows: GAGVSQSPSNKVTEKGKDVELRCDPISGHTALYWYRQSLGQGLEFLIYFQGNSAPDKSGLPSDRFSAERTGGSVSTLTIQRTQQEDSAVYLCASSLTDRYTEAFFGQGTRLTVV.

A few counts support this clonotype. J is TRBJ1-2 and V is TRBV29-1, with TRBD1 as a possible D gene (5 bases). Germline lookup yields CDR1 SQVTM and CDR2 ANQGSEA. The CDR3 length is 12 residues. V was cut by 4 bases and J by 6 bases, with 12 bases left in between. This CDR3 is CSVGGVSDGYTF. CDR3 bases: TGCAGCGTTGGGGGGGTCTCAGATGGCTACACCTTC.

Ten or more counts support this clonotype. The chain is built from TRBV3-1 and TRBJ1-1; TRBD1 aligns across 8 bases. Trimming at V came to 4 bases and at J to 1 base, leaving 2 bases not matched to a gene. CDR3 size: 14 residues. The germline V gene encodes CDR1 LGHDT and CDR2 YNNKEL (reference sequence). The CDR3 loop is CASSRGQANTEAFF. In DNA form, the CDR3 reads TGTGCCAGCAGCCGGGGACAGGCGAACACTGAAGCTTTCTTT.

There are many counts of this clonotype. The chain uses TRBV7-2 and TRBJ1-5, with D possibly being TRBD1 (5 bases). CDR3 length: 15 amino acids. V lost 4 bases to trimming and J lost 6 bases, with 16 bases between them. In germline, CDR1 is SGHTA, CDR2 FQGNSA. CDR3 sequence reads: CASSSGRAIGQPQHF. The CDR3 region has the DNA TGTGCCAGCAGCTCAGGGAGGGCTATCGGTCAGCCCCAGCATTTT.

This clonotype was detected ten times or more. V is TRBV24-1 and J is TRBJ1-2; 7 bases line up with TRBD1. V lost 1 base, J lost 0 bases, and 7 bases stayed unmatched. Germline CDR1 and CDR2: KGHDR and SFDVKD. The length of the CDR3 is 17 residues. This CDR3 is CATSDFGATGPNYGYTF. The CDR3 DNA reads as TGTGCCACCAGTGATTTTGGGGCGACAGGGCCTAACTATGGCTACACCTTC.

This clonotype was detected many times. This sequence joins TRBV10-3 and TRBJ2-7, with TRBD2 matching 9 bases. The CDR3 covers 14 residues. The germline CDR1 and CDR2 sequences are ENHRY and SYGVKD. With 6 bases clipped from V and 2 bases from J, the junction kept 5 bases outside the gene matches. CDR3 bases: TGTGCCATCAGCGGACTAGCGCCACCCTACGAGCAGTACTTC. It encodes CAISGLAPPYEQYF.